The entry that follows covers one T cell receptor (beta chain) sequence. Its specificity is not known. This entry belongs to a study of vaccination and CD4 T cells after COVID-19. Treatment in this sample: roughly 11-day PBMC culture with coronavirus spike peptide pools or control peptides (ViraFEST assay). PBMCs, plated at around 2 million per well, were grown in the presence of around 10 IU/ml IL-2 and around 10 ug/ml peptide pools. The study sequenced cultured CD4+ T cell DNA using the Oncomine TCR Beta short-read assay. TCRdb re-analysed the PCR reads in MiXCR, keeping a single row per CDR3 protein. The table lists roughly 14,000 distinct CDR3 sequences, about 45% of them singletons. This CDR3 region has 16 residues. V was shortened by 1 base and J by 2 bases, with 14 bases between the two germline ends. The V gene's germline CDR1 is SGHVS and CDR2 FQNEAQ.

This TCR came from a human donor who had recovered from COVID-19. The chain carries TRBV7-8 and TRBJ2-5, with D unresolved. Sequencing input: CD4+ T cells from blood, cultured in vitro. Written as DNA, the CDR3 is TGTGCCAGCAGCTTAGGCTCAGAGCTTTCTCAAGAGACCCAGTACTTC. Translated, it gives CASSLGSELSQETQYF.